This TCR beta chain was recovered during a study of kidney transplant recipient with SARS-CoV-2 infection. The CDR3 extends over 17 amino acids. This clonotype was detected only a few times. Each CDR3 protein gets one entry after TCRdb re-called the reads with MiXCR. This repertoire shows 200,000 to 300,000 distinct CDR3 sequences, under 35% found once; its top ten account for almost 7.5%. The sequence came from a male patient in his thirties who had COVID-19 and was a kidney transplant recipient. Some T cells may be supplied by the graft donor. The sequencing here drew on a blood sample, taken at baseline and on approximately day 120 from a kidney transplant recipient. The J gene is TRBJ1-2, the V gene TRBV12-2. TRBV12-2 is described as a pseudogene. This chain's CDR3 is CASRIQETPRKTYGYTF. The CDR3 region has the DNA TGTGCAAGTCGCATTCAGGAGACTCCACGAAAGACCTATGGCTACACCTTC.